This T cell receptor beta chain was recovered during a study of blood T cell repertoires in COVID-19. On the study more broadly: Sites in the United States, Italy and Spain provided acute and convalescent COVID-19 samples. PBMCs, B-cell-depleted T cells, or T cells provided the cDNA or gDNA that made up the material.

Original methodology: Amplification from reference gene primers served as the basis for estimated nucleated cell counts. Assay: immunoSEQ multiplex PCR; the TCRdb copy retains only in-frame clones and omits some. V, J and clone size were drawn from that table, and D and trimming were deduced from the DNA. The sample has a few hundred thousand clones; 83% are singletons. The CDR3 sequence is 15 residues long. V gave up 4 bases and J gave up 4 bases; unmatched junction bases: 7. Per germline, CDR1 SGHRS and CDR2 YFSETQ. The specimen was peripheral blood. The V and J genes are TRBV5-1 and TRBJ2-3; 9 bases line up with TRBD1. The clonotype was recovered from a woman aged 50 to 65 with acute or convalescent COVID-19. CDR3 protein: CASSIDRGSADTQYF. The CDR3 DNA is TGCGCCAGCAGCATAGACAGGGGGAGTGCAGATACGCAGTATTTT.